This T cell receptor (beta chain) was obtained from a study of siplizumab effects on memory and regulatory T cells. General study findings and limits: Proliferating Tregs' suppressive function in siplizumab cultures went unconfirmed. Memory cells seemed less diverse than naive T cells, which seemed major alloresponse contributors.

V was shortened by 0 bases and J by 5 bases, with 5 bases between the two germline ends. This CDR3 region has 13 residues. Per germline, CDR1 SGDLS and CDR2 YYNGEE. Using immunoSEQ multiplex PCR, the repertoire was profiled, and TCRdb retains in-frame clones only, with some absent. Among just over 40,000 clones, about 89% were seen once, and the ten largest hold 0.25%. Notes on this clone: Its antigen is unknown.

The receptor's source is a human donor in good health. The sequenced sample consisted of naive CD4+ T cells sorted from blood. The J gene is TRBJ2-2, the V gene TRBV9; no clear D gene. CDR3 in DNA: TGTGCCAGCAGCGTAGAGTGGACCGGGGAGCTGTTTTTT. Protein sequence: CASSVEWTGELFF.